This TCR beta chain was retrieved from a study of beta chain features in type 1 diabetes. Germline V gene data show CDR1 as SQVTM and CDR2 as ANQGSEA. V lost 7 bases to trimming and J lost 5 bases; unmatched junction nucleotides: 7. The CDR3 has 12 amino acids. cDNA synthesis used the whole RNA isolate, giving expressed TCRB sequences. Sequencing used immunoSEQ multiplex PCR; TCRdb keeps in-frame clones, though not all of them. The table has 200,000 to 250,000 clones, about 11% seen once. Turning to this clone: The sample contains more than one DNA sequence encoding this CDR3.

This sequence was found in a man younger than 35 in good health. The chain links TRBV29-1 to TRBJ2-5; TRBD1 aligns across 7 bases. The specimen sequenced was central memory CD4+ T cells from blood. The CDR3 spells CSGYRGGETQYF. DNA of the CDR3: TGCAGCGGCTACAGGGGCGGGGAGACCCAGTACTTC. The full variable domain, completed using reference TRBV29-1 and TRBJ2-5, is SAVISQKPSRDICQRGTSLTIQCQVDSQVTMMFWYRQQPGQSLTLIATANQGSEATYESGFVIDKFPISRPNLTFSTLTVSNMSPEDSSIYLCSGYRGGETQYFGPGTRLLVL.